Listed below are T cell receptor beta chains from one sample, sequenced in a study of blood T cells in healthy people across ages. TCRdb reprocessed the 5' RACE reads with MiXCR, giving one entry per CDR3 protein. The sample gives about 1.1 million distinct CDR3 sequences, roughly two fifths of which show up once; around 13% is in the top ten. Material: blood. These receptors came from a man aged 18 to 35 in good health. Both conserved end residues are part of each CDR3. The order of the fields is D gene, clone size, V gene, J gene, CDR3 protein. A D gene is named only where the DNA matches it firmly. Where a row states a size, it is once, few, many or the class of an expanded clone; other rows omit it.

TRBD1,-,TRBV25-1,TRBJ1-1,CASKDRGMNTEAFF
TRBD1,-,TRBV20-1,TRBJ2-2,CSARAGQSNTGELFF
TRBD1,few,TRBV7-2,TRBJ1-1,CASSSDRREAFF
TRBD2,-,TRBV2,TRBJ2-3,CASESSGGDTQYF
-,-,TRBV4-3,TRBJ1-1,CASRTRMNTEAFF
TRBD1,-,TRBV9,TRBJ2-5,CASSADREIWGQETQYF
TRBD1,-,TRBV20-1,TRBJ1-2,CSARPDRVQGYTF
TRBD1,-,TRBV3-1,TRBJ1-1,CASSLSRGLSTEAFF
-,many,TRBV20-1,TRBJ1-2,CSAVLAGLYGYTF
-,-,TRBV23-1,TRBJ2-7,CASKSTVWLYEQYF
-,-,TRBV9,TRBJ2-2,CASSVDFYGTGELFF
-,-,TRBV4-1,TRBJ1-1,CASSQVKEEAFF
-,few,TRBV7-9,TRBJ2-3,CASSQPWSADTQYF
TRBD2,few,TRBV3-1,TRBJ2-1,CASSQGGTSGTRMEFF
-,few,TRBV5-1,TRBJ1-1,CASSMGNSPEAFF
-,-,TRBV20-1,-,CSARVPDFNYGYEQYF
TRBD1,few,TRBV9,-,CASSRQGLHEQYF
-,few,TRBV12-3/TRBV12-4,TRBJ1-2,CASSLAAGFGYTF
TRBD1,few,TRBV29-1,TRBJ1-2,CSVVTGVGYTF
-,few,TRBV20-1,TRBJ1-2,CSARDGRPANYGYTF
-,-,TRBV4-3,TRBJ1-2,CASSQEIRASDGYTF
-,-,TRBV12-3/TRBV12-4,TRBJ2-1,CASSLRTDEQFF
-,-,TRBV12-5,TRBJ2-3,CASGYQDTQYF
TRBD1,few,TRBV20-1,TRBJ2-5,CSALTPGQGEETQYF
-,few,TRBV27,TRBJ1-5,CASNMMFQPQHF
TRBD1,-,TRBV12-3/TRBV12-4,TRBJ2-3,CASSFFWGQGKDTQYF
-,-,TRBV7-8,TRBJ1-5,CASSLNRDDNQPQHF
-,few,TRBV4-1,TRBJ2-3,CASSQDRGGEDTQYF
-,-,TRBV15,TRBJ2-4,CATSGTYLAKNIQYF
-,-,TRBV4-1,TRBJ1-2,CANSQGLRQSNYGYTF
TRBD2,-,TRBV7-9,TRBJ2-7,CASSYRRGGHDNEQYF
TRBD2,-,TRBV11-2,TRBJ2-1,CASSLEAGGHNEQFF
TRBD1,-,TRBV2,TRBJ1-1,CAGSTGGAGEAFF
-,-,TRBV7-2,TRBJ1-2,CASNPSNGYTF
-,-,TRBV2,TRBJ2-3,CASRKRDFSTDTQYF
TRBD2,-,TRBV4-3,TRBJ2-1,CASSQDVAGVYNEQFF
-,few,TRBV12-3/TRBV12-4,TRBJ2-7,CASSFQGMGEQYF
-,-,TRBV10-3,TRBJ1-5,CAISERKEGQPQHF
TRBD1,-,TRBV6-6,TRBJ2-3,CAGSDRGSSADTQYF
-,-,TRBV29-1,TRBJ2-3,CSVRTGFTDTQYF
TRBD2,few,TRBV6-2/TRBV6-3,TRBJ2-5,CASSGTTIEQYF
-,-,TRBV28,TRBJ1-2,CASSPTDSENYGYTF
TRBD1,few,TRBV6-2/TRBV6-3,TRBJ2-1,CASSYPITGAFRNEQFF
-,few,TRBV20-1,TRBJ1-1,CSARVGGGSNTEAFF
-,once,TRBV9,TRBJ1-5,CASSVGPNHQPQHF
-,-,TRBV6-1,TRBJ1-4,CASSEWQGNEKLFF
-,-,TRBV20-1,TRBJ1-2,CSGGAGGYTF